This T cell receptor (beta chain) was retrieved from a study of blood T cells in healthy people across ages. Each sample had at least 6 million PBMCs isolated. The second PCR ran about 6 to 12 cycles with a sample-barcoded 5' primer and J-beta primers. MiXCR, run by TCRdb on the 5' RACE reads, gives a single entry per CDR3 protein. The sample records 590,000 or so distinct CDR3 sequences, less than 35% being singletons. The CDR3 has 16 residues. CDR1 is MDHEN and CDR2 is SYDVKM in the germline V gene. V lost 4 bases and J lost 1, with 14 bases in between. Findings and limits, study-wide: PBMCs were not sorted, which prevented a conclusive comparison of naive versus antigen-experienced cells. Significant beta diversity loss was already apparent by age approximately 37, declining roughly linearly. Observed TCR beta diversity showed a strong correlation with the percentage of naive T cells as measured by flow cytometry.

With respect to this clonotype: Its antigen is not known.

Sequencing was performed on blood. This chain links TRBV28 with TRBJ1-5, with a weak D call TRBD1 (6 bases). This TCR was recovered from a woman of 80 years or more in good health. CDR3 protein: CASSSGVQGSNQPQHF. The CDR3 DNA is TGTGCCAGCAGTTCAGGGGTCCAAGGAAGCAATCAGCCCCAGCATTTT.